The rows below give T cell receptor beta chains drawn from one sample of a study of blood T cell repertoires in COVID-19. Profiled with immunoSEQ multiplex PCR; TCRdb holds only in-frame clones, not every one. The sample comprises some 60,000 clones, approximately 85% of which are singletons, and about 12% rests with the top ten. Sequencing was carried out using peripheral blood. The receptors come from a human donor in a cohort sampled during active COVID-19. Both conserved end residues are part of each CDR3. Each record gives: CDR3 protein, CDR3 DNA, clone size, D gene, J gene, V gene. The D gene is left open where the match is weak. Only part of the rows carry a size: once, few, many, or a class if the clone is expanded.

CASSPRAGETQYF,TGTGCCAGCAGCCCTCGGGCGGGGGAGACCCAGTACTTC,NA,NA,TRBJ2-5,TRBV7-7
CASSLNRDTGELFF,TGCGCCAGCAGCTTAAACCGGGACACCGGGGAGCTGTTTTTT,NA,NA,TRBJ2-2,TRBV5-1
CASSVVQFTGELFF,TGTGCCAGCAGTGTTGTACAGTTCACCGGGGAGCTGTTTTTT,NA,NA,TRBJ2-2,TRBV2
CASGSSGNQPQHF,TGTGCCAGTGGATCATCCGGGAATCAGCCCCAGCATTTT,NA,NA,TRBJ1-5,TRBV19
CASSQELRGRQQFF,TGTGCCAGCAGCCAAGAACTTAGGGGGCGTCAGCAGTTCTTC,NA,TRBD1,TRBJ2-1,TRBV6-5
CASSPTRGDTEAFF,TGTGCCAGCTCTCCTACACGGGGGGACACTGAAGCTTTCTTT,NA,NA,TRBJ1-1,TRBV18
CASSFGGTVTGYGYTF,TGTGCCAGCAGTTTCGGGGGAACGGTGACGGGCTATGGCTACACCTTC,NA,NA,TRBJ1-2,TRBV28
CASRASGGTKETQYF,TGTGCCAGCAGAGCTAGCGGGGGGACGAAAGAGACCCAGTACTTC,NA,TRBD2,TRBJ2-5,TRBV6-5
CASSDGQGQGNTIYF,TGTGCCAGCAGTGACGGGCAGGGTCAAGGAAACACCATATATTTT,many,NA,TRBJ1-3,TRBV6-1
CASGNPDREGLPDTQYF,TGTGCCAGCGGAAACCCTGACAGGGAAGGATTGCCAGATACGCAGTATTTT,NA,NA,TRBJ2-3,TRBV21-1
CSVFRAQYF,TGCAGCGTGTTCAGGGCCCAGTACTTC,NA,NA,TRBJ2-5,TRBV29-1
CATKGVWSPLHF,TGTGCAACTAAGGGGGTCTGGTCACCCCTCCACTTT,NA,NA,TRBJ1-6,TRBV6-5
CSVELPSSYNEQFF,TGCAGCGTTGAATTGCCGAGCTCCTACAATGAGCAGTTCTTC,NA,NA,TRBJ2-1,TRBV29-1
CASSTDRGSGGGYTF,TGCGCCAGCAGCACTGACAGGGGAAGTGGTGGTGGCTACACCTTC,NA,TRBD1,TRBJ1-2,TRBV5-1
CASSPGQGGRIGELFF,TGTGCCAGCAGCCCGGGACAGGGCGGGCGGATCGGGGAGCTGTTTTTT,NA,TRBD1,TRBJ2-2,TRBV7-9
CASSEPRGENEQYF,TGTGCCAGCAGTGAACCCAGGGGGGAGAACGAGCAGTACTTC,few,NA,TRBJ2-7,TRBV2
CASSLAGMGNQPQHF,TGTGCCAGCTCACTCGCGGGTATGGGCAATCAGCCCCAGCATTTT,once,NA,TRBJ1-5,TRBV18
CASSQDFRGEDGYTF,TGTGCCAGCAGCCAAGATTTCAGGGGAGAGGATGGCTACACCTTC,NA,NA,TRBJ1-2,TRBV14
CASSRLAGTTNEKLFF,TGTGCCAGCAGTCGTCTTGCGGGGACAACTAATGAAAAACTGTTTTTT,NA,NA,TRBJ1-4,TRBV27
CASSSRTGRTNEKLFF,TGTGCCAGCAGTTCCCGGACAGGGAGGACTAATGAAAAACTGTTTTTT,NA,TRBD1,TRBJ1-4,TRBV28
CASSQGGQNNEQFF,TGTGCCAGCAGCCAAGGCGGACAAAACAATGAGCAGTTCTTC,NA,NA,TRBJ2-1,TRBV3-1/TRBV3-2
CASSLQGWDGEKLFF,TGTGCCAGCAGTCTACAGGGGTGGGATGGTGAAAAACTGTTTTTT,NA,TRBD1,TRBJ1-4,TRBV2
CASRPGQGHQPQHF,TGTGCCAGCAGGCCGGGACAGGGGCATCAGCCCCAGCATTTT,few,TRBD1,TRBJ1-5,TRBV2
CASSQGQGTKGAFF,TGTGCCAGCAGCCAGGGCCAGGGGACTAAGGGAGCTTTCTTT,NA,NA,TRBJ1-1,TRBV3-1/TRBV3-2
CASSPGTGGLRNTEAFF,TGTGCCAGCTCACCCGGGACAGGGGGCCTCCGGAACACTGAAGCTTTCTTT,once,TRBD1,TRBJ1-1,TRBV18
CASSATSAGAGRETQYF,TGTGCCAGCAGTGCGACTAGCGCGGGCGCGGGTCGAGAGACCCAGTACTTC,NA,TRBD2,TRBJ2-5,TRBV6-1
CASSIRRGRDYGYTF,TGTGCCAGTAGTATACGCAGGGGGCGCGACTATGGCTACACCTTC,NA,TRBD1,TRBJ1-2,TRBV19
CASSEQRPNGAEQFF,TGTGCCAGCAGTGAGCAGCGTCCAAATGGGGCTGAGCAGTTCTTC,NA,NA,TRBJ2-1,TRBV2
CASSFDRSSYNEQFF,TGTGCCAGCAGCTTCGACAGGAGCTCCTACAATGAGCAGTTCTTC,once,NA,TRBJ2-1,TRBV7-2
CASLRVGELFF,TGTGCCAGCTTACGCGTCGGGGAGCTGTTTTTT,NA,NA,TRBJ2-2,TRBV7-2
CASSTQLGQSQPQHF,TGTGCCAGCAGTACCCAGTTGGGCCAAAGCCAGCCCCAGCATTTT,NA,NA,TRBJ1-5,TRBV28